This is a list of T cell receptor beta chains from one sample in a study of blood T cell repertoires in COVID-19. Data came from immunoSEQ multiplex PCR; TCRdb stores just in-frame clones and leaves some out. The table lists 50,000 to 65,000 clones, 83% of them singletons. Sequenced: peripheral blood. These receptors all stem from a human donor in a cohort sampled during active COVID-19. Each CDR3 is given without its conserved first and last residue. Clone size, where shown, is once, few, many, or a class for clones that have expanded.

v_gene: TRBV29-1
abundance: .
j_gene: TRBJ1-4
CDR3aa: SVYQGPDEKLF

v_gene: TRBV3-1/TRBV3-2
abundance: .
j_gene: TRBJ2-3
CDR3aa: ASSQALLAGTDTQY

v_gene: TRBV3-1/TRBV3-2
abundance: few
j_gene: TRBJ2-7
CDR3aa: ASSRNSLSSYEQY

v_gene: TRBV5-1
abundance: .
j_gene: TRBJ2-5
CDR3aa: ASSLASSGGQETQY

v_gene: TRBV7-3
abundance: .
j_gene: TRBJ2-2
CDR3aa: ASSLQAGEVTGELF

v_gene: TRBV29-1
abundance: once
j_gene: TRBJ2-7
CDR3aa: SVATGAGSYEQY

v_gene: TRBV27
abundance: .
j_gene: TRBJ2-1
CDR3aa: ASSYLAGGYNEQF

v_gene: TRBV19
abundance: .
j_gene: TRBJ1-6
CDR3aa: ATAVGQPNSPLH

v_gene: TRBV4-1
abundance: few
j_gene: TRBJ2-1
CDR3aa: ASSQATRAGGPWNEQF

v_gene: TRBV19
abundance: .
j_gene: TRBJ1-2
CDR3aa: ANTTLGGGYT

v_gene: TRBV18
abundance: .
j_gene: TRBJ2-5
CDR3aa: ASSVRAAETQY

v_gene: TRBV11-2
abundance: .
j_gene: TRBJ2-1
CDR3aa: ASSLDLGGEQF

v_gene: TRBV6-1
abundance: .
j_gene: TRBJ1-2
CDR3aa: ASSETRQAGGYT

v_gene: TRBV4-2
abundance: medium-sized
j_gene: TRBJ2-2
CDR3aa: ASSQDLAPSAGELF